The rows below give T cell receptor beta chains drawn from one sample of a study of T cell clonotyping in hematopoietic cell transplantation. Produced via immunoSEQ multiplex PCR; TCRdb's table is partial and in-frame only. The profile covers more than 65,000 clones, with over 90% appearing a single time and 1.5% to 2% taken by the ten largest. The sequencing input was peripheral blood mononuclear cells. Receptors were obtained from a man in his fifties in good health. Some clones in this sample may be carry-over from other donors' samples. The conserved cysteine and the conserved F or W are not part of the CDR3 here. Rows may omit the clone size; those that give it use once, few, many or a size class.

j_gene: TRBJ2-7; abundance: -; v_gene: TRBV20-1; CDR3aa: SARDQAEQY
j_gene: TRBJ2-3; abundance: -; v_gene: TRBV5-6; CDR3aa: ASSSGLAGYTQY
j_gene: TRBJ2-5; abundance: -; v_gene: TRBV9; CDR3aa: ASSVELAGELETQY
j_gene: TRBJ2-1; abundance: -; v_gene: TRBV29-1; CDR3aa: SVEGAPRSYNEQF
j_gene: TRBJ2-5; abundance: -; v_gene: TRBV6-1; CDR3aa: ASSETLGAGRETQY
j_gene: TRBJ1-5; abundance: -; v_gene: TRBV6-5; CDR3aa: ASRIDRFDLQPQH
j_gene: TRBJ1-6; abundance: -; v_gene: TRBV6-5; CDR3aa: ASSNRDSNSPLH
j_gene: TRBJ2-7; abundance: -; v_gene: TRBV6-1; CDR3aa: ASSIEGVPYEQY
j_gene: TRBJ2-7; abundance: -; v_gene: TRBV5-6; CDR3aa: ASSFRGAGSYEQY
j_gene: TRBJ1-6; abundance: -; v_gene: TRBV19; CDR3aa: ASSSDRASSYNSPLH
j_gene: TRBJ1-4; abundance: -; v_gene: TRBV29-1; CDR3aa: SVEPPGLKKLF
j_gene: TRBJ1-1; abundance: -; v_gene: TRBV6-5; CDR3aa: ASSVYPGGRTEAF
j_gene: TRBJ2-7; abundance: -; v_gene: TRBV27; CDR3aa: ASSFIGQGRYEQY
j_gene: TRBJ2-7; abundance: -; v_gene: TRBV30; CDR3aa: AWSHGQGLDEQY
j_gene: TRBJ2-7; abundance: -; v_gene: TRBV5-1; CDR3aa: ASSRGPGSYEQY
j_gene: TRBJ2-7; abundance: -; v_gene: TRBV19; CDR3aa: ASSRSGSGPYEQY
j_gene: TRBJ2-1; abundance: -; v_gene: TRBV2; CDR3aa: ASSESGVRGNEQF
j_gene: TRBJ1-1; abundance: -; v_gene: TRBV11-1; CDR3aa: ASSSGDRVDEDTEAF
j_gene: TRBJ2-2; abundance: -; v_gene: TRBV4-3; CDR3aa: ASSPRSNTGELF
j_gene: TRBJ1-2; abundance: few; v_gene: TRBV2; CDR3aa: ASSLQWSTNYGYT
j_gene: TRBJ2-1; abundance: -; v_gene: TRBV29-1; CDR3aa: SVRLQGRYNEQF
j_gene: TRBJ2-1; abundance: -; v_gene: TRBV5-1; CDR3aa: ATSGTGVYNEQF
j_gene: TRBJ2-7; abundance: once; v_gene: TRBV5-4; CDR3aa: ASSLGESYEQY
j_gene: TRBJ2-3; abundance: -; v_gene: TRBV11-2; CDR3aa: ASSSSGSLDTQY
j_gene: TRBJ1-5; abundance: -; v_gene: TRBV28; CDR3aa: ASSFSTGQPQH
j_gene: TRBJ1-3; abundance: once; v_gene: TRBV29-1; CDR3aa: SVGQDGNTIY
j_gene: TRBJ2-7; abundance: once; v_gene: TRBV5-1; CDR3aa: ASSFYTGAGESREQY
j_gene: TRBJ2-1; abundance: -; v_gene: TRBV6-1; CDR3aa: ASIGRDRSYNEQF
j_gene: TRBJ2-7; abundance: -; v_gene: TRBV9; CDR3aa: ASSVVERSEQY
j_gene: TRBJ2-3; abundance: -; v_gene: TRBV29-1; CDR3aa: SVDGTGGTDTQY
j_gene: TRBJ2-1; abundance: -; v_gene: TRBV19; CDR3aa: ASTRDQSSYNEQF
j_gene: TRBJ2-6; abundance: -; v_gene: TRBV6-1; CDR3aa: AAGPGPNVLT